The 32 T cell receptor beta chains below come from one sample, sequenced in a study of blood T cell repertoires in COVID-19. Clones were read by immunoSEQ multiplex PCR, and TCRdb kept only the in-frame ones, dropping some. The sample carries 50,000 to 60,000 clones, more than 65% recorded once. The sequencing input was peripheral blood. The receptors stem from a man older than 75 with COVID-19, enrolled during active disease.

This chain links TRBV6-5 with TRBJ2-7; maybe TRBD1 (6 bases). V shed 8 bases and J shed 2 bases, with 19 bases lying between them. Per the germline V gene, CDR1 is MNHEY and CDR2 is SVGAGI. The CDR3 has 15 residues. The CDR3 bases are TGTGCCAGCGGAGATGGACAGAGAAAACCCTACGAGCAGTACTTC. Amino acids: CASGDGQRKPYEQYF.

V is TRBV6-1 and J is TRBJ2-1, with 10 bases lining up with TRBD2. J gave up 7 bases and V 4 bases, and 10 bases lay outside the gene matches. The CDR3 extends over 16 amino acids. Germline V CDR1 and CDR2: MNHNS, SASEGT. The chain's CDR3 is CASSATLAGVGNEQFF. The CDR3 nucleotides read TGTGCCAGCAGTGCGACGCTAGCGGGAGTGGGGAATGAGCAGTTCTTC.

The chain uses TRBV5-6 and TRBJ2-1; 11 bases line up with TRBD1. The CDR3 has 14 residues. Germline V gene data show CDR1 as SGHDT and CDR2 as YYEEEE. V dropped 9 bases and J dropped 9; count of bases not matched to a gene: 11. Here the CDR3 DNA reads TGTGCCACCCGTCGGGGGACAGGGGGTCCTGAGCAGTTCTTC. It encodes CATRRGTGGPEQFF.

The V gene is TRBV14, the J gene TRBJ1-2; D ambiguous. Trimming removed 4 bases at V and 7 bases at J, with 13 bases between. Germline V gene data show CDR1 as SGHDN and CDR2 as FVKESK. The CDR3 has 13 residues. CDR3 sequence: CASSRGKGSGYTF. The CDR3 region has the DNA TGTGCCAGCAGCCGAGGGAAGGGTAGTGGCTACACCTTC.

The genes are TRBV11-2 and TRBJ1-4; TRBD1 might be the D (6 bases). Germline CDR1 is SGHAT and CDR2 is FQNNGV. This CDR3 comprises 15 residues. V was clipped by 4 bases and J by 8 bases, with 17 bases between them. CDR3 amino acids: CASSSPGGAEEKLFF. The CDR3 DNA follows: TGTGCCAGCAGCTCTCCGGGGGGGGCCGAAGAAAAACTGTTTTTT.

This clone was observed a single time. V gene TRBV5-1 combines with J gene TRBJ2-7; a possible D gene is TRBD1 (6 bases). Germline CDR1 reads SGHRS; CDR2 reads YFSETQ. The V end was cut by 0 bases, the J end by 3 bases, with 13 bases between. The CDR3 runs 15 residues. The CDR3 protein is CASSLEGVRGYEQYF. CDR3 nucleotide sequence: TGCGCCAGCAGCTTGGAGGGGGTCAGGGGCTACGAGCAGTACTTC.

V is TRBV5-6 and J is TRBJ2-7; D may be TRBD1 (6 bases). The CDR3 loop spans 16 amino acids. Germline CDR1 reads SGHDT; CDR2 reads YYEEEE. Deletions cut 3 bases from V and 6 bases from J, with 22 bases between. CDR3 coding DNA: TGTGCCAGCAGCTGGGCCAGGGGCGGTCGGTTTGCCGAGCAGTACTTC. Protein sequence: CASSWARGGRFAEQYF.

The chain carries TRBV7-9 and TRBJ1-3; 8 nucleotides match TRBD1. Germline trimming cut 5 bases from V and 4 bases from J; bases unmatched to any gene: 7. CDR1 is SEHNR, CDR2 FQNEAQ, per germline (reference sequence). The CDR3 is 15 amino acids. The CDR3 DNA follows: TGTGCCAGCAGCATAGGGGACAGGCTCGGAAACACCATATATTTT. This gives the protein CASSIGDRLGNTIYF.

The chain couples TRBV19 to TRBJ1-2, with 7 bases identical to TRBD1. Germline loops: CDR1 LNHDA, CDR2 SQIVND (reference sequence). J lost 2 bases, V lost 3 bases, and 12 bases had no gene match. CDR3 length: 17 residues. The CDR3 DNA sequence: TGTGCCAGTAGTATCCTGACAGGGAGAGGATCGAACTATGGCTACACCTTC. Translation: CASSILTGRGSNYGYTF. The complete variable domain, with remaining parts taken from reference TRBV19 and TRBJ1-2, reads DGGITQSPKYLFRKEGQNVTLSCEQNLNHDAMYWYRQDPGQGLRLIYYSQIVNDFQKGDIAEGYSVSREKKESFPLTVTSAQKNPTAFYLCASSILTGRGSNYGYTFGSGTRLTVV.

CDR3 amino acids: CASSSLERFMNTEAFF. The CDR3 DNA reads as TGTGCCAGCAGTTCACTCGAGAGGTTCATGAACACTGAAGCTTTCTTT. This chain links TRBV6-5 with TRBJ1-1; no clear D. Germline V gives CDR1 MNHEY, CDR2 SVGAGI. The CDR3 runs 16 residues. The V gene lost 4 bases and the J gene lost 0 bases, with 15 bases spanning the gap.

V and J are TRBV6-2 or TRBV6-3 and TRBJ1-6; the D is unclear. The CDR3 runs 12 residues. Germline CDR1 reads MNHEY; CDR2 reads SVGEGT. Trimming shortened V by 3 bases and J by 7 bases, and 4 bases separated the two germline ends. The DNA of the CDR3 is TGTGCCAGCAGTTATCTCAATTCACCCCTCCACTTT. The encoded protein is CASSYLNSPLHF.

This clone was recorded only once. Other nucleotide sequences in the sample specify the same CDR3. This chain links TRBV28 with TRBJ1-1; 8 nucleotides align to TRBD1. V shed 5 bases and J 2 bases; nucleotides not matched to a gene: 7. This CDR3 is 15 amino acids long. Germline CDR1 and CDR2: MDHEN and SYDVKM. CDR3 region: CASSPRTGRNTEAFF. Here the CDR3 DNA reads TGTGCCAGCAGTCCCCGGACAGGGAGAAACACTGAAGCTTTCTTT.

This chain uses TRBV14 with TRBJ1-2; D is unresolved. Per germline, CDR1 SGHDN and CDR2 FVKESK. CDR3 length: 16 amino acids. V was shortened by 0 bases and J by 6 bases, with 17 bases between the two germline ends. CDR3: CASSQDPQVKKDGYTF. DNA for the CDR3: TGTGCCAGCAGCCAAGATCCTCAGGTCAAAAAGGATGGCTACACCTTC.

The sample holds a few counts of this clone. CDR3 in DNA: TGTGCCAGCAGCTCCCGGACAGGTCTAGCCTACGAGCAGTACTTC. It is translated as CASSSRTGLAYEQYF. This chain joins TRBV7-2 and TRBJ2-7; 7 bases align to TRBD1. J gave up 2 bases and V 4 bases, and 8 bases lay outside the gene matches. CDR1 SGHTA and CDR2 FQGNSA come from the germline V gene. This CDR3 has 15 residues.

This rearrangement joins TRBV7-2 to TRBJ2-5; 13 positions match TRBD2. Germline-derived CDR1 and CDR2 are SGHTA and FQGNSA. V dropped 5 bases and J dropped 2; count of bases not matched to a gene: 5. The CDR3 consists of 16 residues. DNA for the CDR3: TGTGCCAGCAGCACGGCGGGACTAGCGGGGCAAGAGACCCAGTACTTC. It is translated as CASSTAGLAGQETQYF.

This chain connects TRBV12-3 or TRBV12-4 to TRBJ1-6, with D uncertain. The CDR3 has 11 residues. Trimming cost V 5 bases and J 11 bases, with 7 bases left between them. The DNA for the CDR3 is TGTGCCAGCAGTCAGAAAACACCCCTCCACTTT. Its protein is CASSQKTPLHF.

The V call is TRBV4-3, the J call TRBJ1-3, with no clear D. There are 15 residues in the CDR3. Germline V CDR1 and CDR2: LGHNA, YSLEER. V was trimmed by 4 bases and J by 0 bases, leaving 10 bases between them. The CDR3 protein is CASSPGDDSGNTIYF. For the CDR3, the DNA is TGCGCCAGCAGCCCCGGGGATGACTCTGGAAACACCATATATTTT.

In this sample, this clone turned up once. J is TRBJ1-1 and V is TRBV18; 11 bases match TRBD1. The CDR3 loop spans 18 amino acids. With 3 bases clipped from V and 6 bases from J, the junction kept 15 bases outside the gene matches. The germline gives CDR1 KGHSH, CDR2 LQKENI. CDR3 residues: CASSPNNRPGQGVSEAFF. In DNA form, the CDR3 reads TGTGCCAGCTCACCTAATAATCGTCCGGGACAGGGGGTCTCTGAAGCTTTCTTT.

CDR3 in amino acids: CASSPRTGEETQYF. In DNA, the CDR3 is TGTGCCAGCAGCCCGCGGACTGGGGAAGAGACCCAGTACTTC. V and J are TRBV7-3 and TRBJ2-5, with D possibly being TRBD2 (5 bases). Trimming took off 5 bases at V and 3 bases at J, with 13 bases between the two ends. The CDR3 covers 14 residues. Germline CDR1 is SGHTA and CDR2 is FQGTGA. The full variable domain, completed using reference TRBV7-3 and TRBJ2-5, is GAGVSQTPSNKVTEKGKYVELRCDPISGHTALYWYRQSLGQGPEFLIYFQGTGAADDSGLPNDRFFAVRPEGSVSTLKIQRTERGDSAVYLCASSPRTGEETQYFGPGTRLLVL.

The chain links TRBV30 to TRBJ1-5; D gene ambiguous. In germline, CDR1 is GTSNPN, CDR2 SVGIG (reference sequence). The CDR3 consists of 13 residues. Trimming stripped 1 base from V and 7 bases from J, with 11 bases between. This CDR3 is CAWSGGSGQPQHF. CDR3 nucleotides: TGTGCCTGGAGTGGAGGGTCTGGGCAGCCCCAGCATTTT. Combining the CDR3 with reference TRBV30 and TRBJ1-5 gives the whole variable domain SQTIHQWPATLVQPVGSPLSLECTVEGTSNPNLYWYRQAAGRGLQLLFYSVGIGQISSEVPQNLSASRPQDRQFILSSKKLLLSDSGFYLCAWSGGSGQPQHFGDGTRLSIL.

This chain links TRBV6-5 with TRBJ2-1, with 8 bases matching TRBD1. The CDR3 contains 15 residues. With V trimmed by 2 bases and J by 6 bases, 6 bases remained unmatched. Germline CDR1 MNHEY, CDR2 SVGAGI. Written as DNA, the CDR3 is TGTGCCAGCAGTTACGGCACAGGGGGACGCAATGAGCAGTTCTTC. Encoded protein: CASSYGTGGRNEQFF.

The rearrangement uses TRBV2 and TRBJ2-1; TRBD2 aligns across 16 bases. The V gene end was trimmed by 3 bases and the J gene end by 8 bases; junction bases not matched to a gene: 7. The CDR3 is 17 residues long. CDR1 and CDR2 from the germline V gene are SNHLY and FYNNEI. The CDR3 nucleotides are TGTGCCAGCAGTGACCCGGGACTAGCGGGAGGGCCCTATGAGCAGTTCTTC. Protein: CASSDPGLAGGPYEQFF. The full variable domain, completed using reference TRBV2 and TRBJ2-1, is EPEVTQTPSHQVTQMGQEVILRCVPISNHLYFYWYRQILGQKVEFLVSFYNNEISEKSEIFDDQFSVERPDGSNFTLKIRSTKLEDSAMYFCASSDPGLAGGPYEQFFGPGTRLTVL.

V and J are TRBV9 and TRBJ1-1, with 9 positions matching TRBD1. This CDR3 contains 18 residues. V shed 0 bases, J shed 0 bases, and the junction held 9 bases outside the gene matches. Germline V gene data show CDR1 as SGDLS and CDR2 as YYNGEE. CDR3 protein: CASSVGLGQGRMNTEAFF. For the CDR3, the DNA is TGTGCCAGCAGCGTAGGATTGGGACAGGGAAGGATGAACACTGAAGCTTTCTTT.

The table lists this clone with a count of one. The sample contains more than one DNA sequence encoding this CDR3. V and J are TRBV30 and TRBJ1-2, with 9 positions matching TRBD1. The V segment lost 1 base and the J segment 2 bases; nucleotides outside the gene matches: 2. Per the germline V gene, CDR1 is GTSNPN and CDR2 is SVGIG (reference sequence). The CDR3 totals 14 residues. This chain's CDR3 is CAWSADRGNYGYTF. The CDR3, as DNA: TGTGCCTGGAGTGCCGACAGGGGGAACTATGGCTACACCTTC.

V usage is TRBV19 and J usage is TRBJ1-6; D remains ambiguous. V dropped 4 bases and J dropped 1 base, with 14 bases sitting between them. The CDR3 covers 17 residues. Germline loops: CDR1 LNHDA, CDR2 SQIVND (reference sequence). This CDR3 reads CASSTQRGGSYNSPLHF. Written as DNA, the CDR3 is TGTGCCAGTAGTACCCAGAGAGGAGGTTCCTATAATTCACCCCTCCACTTT.

The chain joins TRBV24-1 to TRBJ2-5, with TRBD1 identical over 8 bases. The CDR3 has 16 amino acids. After removal of 4 bases from V and 5 bases from J, the junction contained 11 bases not matched to a gene. The germline CDR1 and CDR2 sequences are KGHDR and SFDVKD. Here the CDR3 reads CATSDQGQGAWETQYF. CDR3 sequence (DNA): TGTGCCACCAGTGACCAAGGACAGGGAGCCTGGGAGACCCAGTACTTC.

This clone has a count of ten or more. The J gene is TRBJ1-1, the V gene TRBV27; the match to TRBD1 covers 8 bases. The junction had 5 bases not matched to a gene; V was cut back by 4 bases and J by 1 base. CDR1 is MNHEY and CDR2 is SMNVEV in the germline V gene (reference sequence). The CDR3 extends over 15 amino acids. The CDR3 sequence is CASSSGQGGNTEAFF. The CDR3 nucleotides are TGTGCCAGCAGTTCTGGACAGGGTGGGAACACTGAAGCTTTCTTT.

The rearrangement uses TRBV6-2 or TRBV6-3 and TRBJ1-4; no clear D gene. The length of the CDR3 is 15 residues. V was trimmed by 0 bases and J by 0 bases, leaving 5 bases between them. Per germline, CDR1 MNHEY and CDR2 SVGEGT. The chain's CDR3 is CASSYSAATNEKLFF. CDR3 nucleotides: TGTGCCAGCAGTTACTCGGCTGCAACTAATGAAAAACTGTTTTTT.

J is TRBJ1-2 and V is TRBV9, with D perhaps TRBD1 (6 bases). The CDR3 covers 14 residues. The V gene lost 4 bases and the J gene lost 4 bases, with 14 bases spanning the gap. CDR1 is SGDLS, CDR2 YYNGEE, per germline. CDR3: CASSPSTGVYGYTF. As DNA, the CDR3 is TGTGCCAGCAGCCCATCGACAGGAGTCTATGGCTACACCTTC.

V and J are TRBV6-6 and TRBJ1-1, with D unclear. CDR3 length: 13 amino acids. The germline V gene encodes CDR1 MNHNY and CDR2 SVGAGI (reference sequence). The ends were cut back, 0 bases at V and 7 bases at J, with 9 bases in the middle. CDR3 coding DNA: TGTGCCAGCAGTTACTCGAAACAGAATGAAGCTTTCTTT. Protein sequence: CASSYSKQNEAFF.

This chain links TRBV5-1 with TRBJ1-5; the D is unclear. In germline, CDR1 is SGHRS, CDR2 YFSETQ. The CDR3 runs 15 residues. With 2 bases removed from V and 7 bases from J, the gap between germline ends came to 16 bases. Here the CDR3 DNA reads TGCGCCAGCAGCTTTTCTGAAGGGAGGGAACAGCCCCAGCATTTT. It yields the protein CASSFSEGREQPQHF.

This chain links TRBV24-1 with TRBJ2-3; 10 bases are a match to TRBD1. The CDR3 loop spans 17 amino acids. The germline CDR1 and CDR2 sequences are KGHDR and SFDVKD. V lost 3 bases and J lost 3; bases outside the gene matches: 8. The CDR3 coding sequence is TGTGCCACCAGTGATCCCCTGGGACAGGGGAGGACAGATACGCAGTATTTT. Its protein product is CATSDPLGQGRTDTQYF.